Sequencing of this T cell receptor beta chain was carried out in a study of cytomegalovirus exposure and HLA in healthy donors. Whole-study results and caveats: Some public TCRs appeared in many individuals, while most sequences were rare. A later analysis reportedly identified an Asian-associated ancestry cluster as carrying fewer N-insertions than the roughly 700-donor mean. Productive rates of about 87% or about 30% were seen for most TCR beta V segments in an earlier analysis. The study listed under 200 cytomegalovirus-associated TCR beta chains.

Germline V gene data show CDR1 as LNHNV and CDR2 as YYDKDF (reference sequence). The CDR3 sequence is 14 residues long. V lost 0 bases, J lost 7 bases, and 4 bases stayed unmatched. On this clone itself: Its antigen is not identified.

PCR was performed using 60 Vbeta and 13 Jbeta primers. Method: immunoSEQ multiplex PCR; TCRdb's copy keeps in-frame clones and lacks some. This repertoire includes nearly 200,000 clones. The TCR was taken from a boy aged 5 to 17 in good health and CMV-seronegative. The chain employs TRBV15 and TRBJ1-2; TRBD1 aligns across 8 bases. What was sequenced was PBMCs. The CDR3 bases are TGTGCCACCAGCAGAGATGAGACAGGGGTTGGCTACACCTTC. Its translation: CATSRDETGVGYTF.